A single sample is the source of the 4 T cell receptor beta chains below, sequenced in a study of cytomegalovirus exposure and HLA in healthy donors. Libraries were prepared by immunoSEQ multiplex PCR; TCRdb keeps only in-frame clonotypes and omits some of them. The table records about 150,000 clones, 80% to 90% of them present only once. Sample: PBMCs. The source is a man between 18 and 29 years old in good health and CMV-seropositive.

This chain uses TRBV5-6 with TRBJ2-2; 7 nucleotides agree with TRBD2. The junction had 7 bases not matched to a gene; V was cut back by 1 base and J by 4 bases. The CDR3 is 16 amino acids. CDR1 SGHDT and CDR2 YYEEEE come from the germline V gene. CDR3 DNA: TGTGCCAGCAGCTTGCCGAGCGGGGTCGGCACCGGGGAGCTGTTTTTT. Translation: CASSLPSGVGTGELFF.

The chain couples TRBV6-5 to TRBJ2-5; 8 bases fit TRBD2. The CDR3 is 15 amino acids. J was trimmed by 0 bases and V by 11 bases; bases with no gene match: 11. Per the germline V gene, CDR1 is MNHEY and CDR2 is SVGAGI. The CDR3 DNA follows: TGTGCCGCAGGCCGGGGGGGGGCGTACCAAGAGACCCAGTACTTC. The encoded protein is CAAGRGGAYQETQYF.

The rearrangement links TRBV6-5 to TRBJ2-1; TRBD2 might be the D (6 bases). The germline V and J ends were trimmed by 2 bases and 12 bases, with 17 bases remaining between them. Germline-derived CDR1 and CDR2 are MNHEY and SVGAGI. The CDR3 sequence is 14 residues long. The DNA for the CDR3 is TGTGCCAGCAGTTACCACGATGCGGGAAGTAGGCAGTTCTTC. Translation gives CASSYHDAGSRQFF.

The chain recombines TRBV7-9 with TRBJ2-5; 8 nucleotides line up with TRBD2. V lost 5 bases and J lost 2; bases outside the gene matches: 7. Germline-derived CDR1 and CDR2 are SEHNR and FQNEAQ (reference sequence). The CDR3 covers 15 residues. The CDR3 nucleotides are TGTGCCAGCAGCCCCGAGACTAGCGAGCAAGAGACCCAGTACTTC. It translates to CASSPETSEQETQYF.